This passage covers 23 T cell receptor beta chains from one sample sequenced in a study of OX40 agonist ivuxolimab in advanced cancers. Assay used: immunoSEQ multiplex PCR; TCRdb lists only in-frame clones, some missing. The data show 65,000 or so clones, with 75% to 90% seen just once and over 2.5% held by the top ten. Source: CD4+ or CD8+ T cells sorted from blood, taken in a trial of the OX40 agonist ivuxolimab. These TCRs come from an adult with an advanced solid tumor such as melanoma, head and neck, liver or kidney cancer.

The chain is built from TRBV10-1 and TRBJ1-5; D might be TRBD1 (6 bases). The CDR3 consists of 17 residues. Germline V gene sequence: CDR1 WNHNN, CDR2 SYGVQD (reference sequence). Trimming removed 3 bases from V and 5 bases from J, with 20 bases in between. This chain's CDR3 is CASSDPTGRVGDQPQHF. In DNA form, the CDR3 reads TGCGCCAGCAGTGACCCCACAGGGAGGGTGGGGGATCAGCCCCAGCATTTT.

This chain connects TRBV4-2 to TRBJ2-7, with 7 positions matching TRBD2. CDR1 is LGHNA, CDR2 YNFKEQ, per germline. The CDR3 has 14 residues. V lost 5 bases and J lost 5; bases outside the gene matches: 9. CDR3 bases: TGTGCCAGCAGCTTGCGGACTAGTCCCAACGAGCAGTACTTC. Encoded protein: CASSLRTSPNEQYF.

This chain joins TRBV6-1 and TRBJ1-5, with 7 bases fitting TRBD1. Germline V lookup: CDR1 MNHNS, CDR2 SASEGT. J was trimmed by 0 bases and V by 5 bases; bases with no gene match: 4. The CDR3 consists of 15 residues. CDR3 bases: TGTGCCAGCAGTTCACAGGGGAATAGCAATCAGCCCCAGCATTTT. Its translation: CASSSQGNSNQPQHF.

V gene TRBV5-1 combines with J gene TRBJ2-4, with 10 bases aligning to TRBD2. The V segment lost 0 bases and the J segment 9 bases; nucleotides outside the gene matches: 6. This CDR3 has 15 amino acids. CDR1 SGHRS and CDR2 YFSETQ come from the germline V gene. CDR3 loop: CASSLGLAGGSIQYF. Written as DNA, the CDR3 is TGCGCCAGCAGCTTGGGTTTAGCGGGGGGTAGCATTCAGTACTTC.

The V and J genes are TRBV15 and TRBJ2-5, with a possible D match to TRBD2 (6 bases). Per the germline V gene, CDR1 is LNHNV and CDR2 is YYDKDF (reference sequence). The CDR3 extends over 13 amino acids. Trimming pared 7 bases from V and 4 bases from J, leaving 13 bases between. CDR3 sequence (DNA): TGTGCCACCACGGCGGGGATTTCAGAGACCCAGTACTTC. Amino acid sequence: CATTAGISETQYF. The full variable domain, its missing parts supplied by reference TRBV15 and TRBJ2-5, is DAMVIQNPRYQVTQFGKPVTLSCSQTLNHNVMYWYQQKSSQAPKLLFHYYDKDFNNEADTPDNFQSRRPNTSFCFLDIRSPGLGDTAMYLCATTAGISETQYFGPGTRLLVL.

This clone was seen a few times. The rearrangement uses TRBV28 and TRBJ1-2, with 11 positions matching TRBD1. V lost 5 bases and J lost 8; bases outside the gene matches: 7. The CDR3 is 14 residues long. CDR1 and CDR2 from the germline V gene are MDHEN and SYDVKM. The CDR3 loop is CASSRTGGAWGYTF. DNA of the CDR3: TGTGCCAGCAGTCGGACAGGGGGCGCATGGGGCTACACCTTC.

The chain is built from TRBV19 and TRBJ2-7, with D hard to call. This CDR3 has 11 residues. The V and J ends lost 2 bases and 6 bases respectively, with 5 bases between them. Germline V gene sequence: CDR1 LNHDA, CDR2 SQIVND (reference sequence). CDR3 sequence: CASSIYGEQYF. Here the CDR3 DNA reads TGTGCCAGTAGTATATATGGCGAGCAGTACTTC. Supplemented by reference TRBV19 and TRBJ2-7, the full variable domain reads DGGITQSPKYLFRKEGQNVTLSCEQNLNHDAMYWYRQDPGQGLRLIYYSQIVNDFQKGDIAEGYSVSREKKESFPLTVTSAQKNPTAFYLCASSIYGEQYFGPGTRLTVT.

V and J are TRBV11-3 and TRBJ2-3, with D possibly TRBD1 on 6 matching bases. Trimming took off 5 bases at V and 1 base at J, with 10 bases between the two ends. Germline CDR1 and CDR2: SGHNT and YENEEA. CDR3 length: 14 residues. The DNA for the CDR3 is TGTGCCAGCAGCCAGGGGCGGGGCACAGATACGCAGTATTTT. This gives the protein CASSQGRGTDTQYF.

CDR3 coding DNA: TGTGCCAGTAGTATTACGAGAGCTAACTATGGCTACACCTTC. It codes for CASSITRANYGYTF. The genes are TRBV19 and TRBJ1-2; D is unresolved. The CDR3 totals 14 residues. Trimming left V 3 bases short and J 0 bases short, with 8 bases between. Looked up from germline, CDR1 is LNHDA and CDR2 is SQIVND (reference sequence).

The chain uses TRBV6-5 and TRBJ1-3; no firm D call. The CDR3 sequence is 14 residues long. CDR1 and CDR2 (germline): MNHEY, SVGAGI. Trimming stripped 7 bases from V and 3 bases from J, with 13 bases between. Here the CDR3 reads CASTRDAGGNTIYF. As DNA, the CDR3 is TGTGCCAGCACCCGAGACGCGGGTGGAAACACCATATATTTT.

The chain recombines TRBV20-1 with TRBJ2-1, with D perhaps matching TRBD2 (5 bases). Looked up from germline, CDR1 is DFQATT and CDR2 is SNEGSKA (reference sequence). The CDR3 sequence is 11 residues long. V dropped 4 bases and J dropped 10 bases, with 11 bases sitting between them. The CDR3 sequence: CSATRGWEQFF. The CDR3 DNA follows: TGCAGTGCTACCCGGGGTTGGGAGCAGTTCTTC.

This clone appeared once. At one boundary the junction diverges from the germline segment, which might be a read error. In DNA form, the CDR3 reads TGTGCCAGTAGTATCTCAGCGAATACCTACGGGCAGTACTTC. Translated, it gives CASSISANTYGQYF. V is TRBV19 and J is TRBJ2-7; D is uncertain. CDR3 length equals 14 residues. The germline V gene has CDR1 LNHDA and CDR2 SQIVND (reference sequence).

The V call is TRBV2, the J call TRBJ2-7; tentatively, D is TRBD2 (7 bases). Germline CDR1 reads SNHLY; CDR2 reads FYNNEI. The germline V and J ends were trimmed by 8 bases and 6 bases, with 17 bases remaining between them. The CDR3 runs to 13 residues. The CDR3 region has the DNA TGTGCCAGCGGGGAGGGACACCAACGCGAGCAGTACTTC. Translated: CASGEGHQREQYF.

The CDR3 here is CASSLLSTGGEQYF. CDR3 nucleotides: TGTGCCAGCAGCCTCCTTTCGACCGGGGGCGAGCAGTACTTC. The rearrangement uses TRBV5-5 and TRBJ2-7; perhaps TRBD2 as D (6 bases). Trimming cost V 4 bases and J 6 bases, with 17 bases left between them. The CDR3 totals 14 residues. Germline CDR1 SGHKS, CDR2 YYEKEE (reference sequence). Full variable domain (rest looked up from reference TRBV5-5 and TRBJ2-7): DAGVTQSPTHLIKTRGQQVTLRCSPISGHKSVSWYQQVLGQGPQFIFQYYEKEERGRGNFPDRFSARQFPNYSSELNVNALLLGDSALYLCASSLLSTGGEQYFGPGTRLTVT.

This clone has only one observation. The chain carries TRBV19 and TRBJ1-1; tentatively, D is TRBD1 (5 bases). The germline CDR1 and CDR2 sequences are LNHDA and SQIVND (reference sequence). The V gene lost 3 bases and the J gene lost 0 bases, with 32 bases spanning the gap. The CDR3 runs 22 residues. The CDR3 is CASSISLGYLGGADRMNTEAFF. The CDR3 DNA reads TGTGCCAGTAGTATTAGTTTAGGGTATTTAGGAGGGGCAGACAGAATGAACACTGAAGCTTTCTTT.

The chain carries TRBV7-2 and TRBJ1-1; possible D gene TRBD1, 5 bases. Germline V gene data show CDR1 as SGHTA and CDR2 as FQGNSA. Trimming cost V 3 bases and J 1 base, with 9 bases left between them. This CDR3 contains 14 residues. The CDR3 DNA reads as TGTGCCAGCAGCTTCGACAGATCGAACACTGAAGCTTTCTTT. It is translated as CASSFDRSNTEAFF.

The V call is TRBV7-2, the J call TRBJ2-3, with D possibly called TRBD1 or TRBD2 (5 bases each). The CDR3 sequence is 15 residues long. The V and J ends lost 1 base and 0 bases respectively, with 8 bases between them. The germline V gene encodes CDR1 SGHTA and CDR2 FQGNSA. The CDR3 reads CASSLGGASTDTQYF. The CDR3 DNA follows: TGTGCCAGCAGCTTAGGAGGGGCAAGCACAGATACGCAGTATTTT.

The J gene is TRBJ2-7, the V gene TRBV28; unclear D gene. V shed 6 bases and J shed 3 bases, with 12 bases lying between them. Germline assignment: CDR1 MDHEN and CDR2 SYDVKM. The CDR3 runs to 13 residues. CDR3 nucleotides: TGTGCCAGCAGGTTAGAGGCTCGCTACGAGCAGTACTTC. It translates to CASRLEARYEQYF. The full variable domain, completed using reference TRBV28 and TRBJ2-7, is DVKVTQSSRYLVKRTGEKVFLECVQDMDHENMFWYRQDPGLGLRLIYFSYDVKMKEKGDIPEGYSVSREKKERFSLILESASTNQTSMYLCASRLEARYEQYFGPGTRLTVT.

CDR3 sequence (DNA): TGTGCCAGCAGCCGACAGGGCATGAACACTGAAGCTTTCTTT. Its translation is CASSRQGMNTEAFF. The chain couples TRBV5-4 to TRBJ1-1, with TRBD1 identical over 7 bases. After removal of 4 bases from V and 0 bases from J, the junction contained 3 bases not matched to a gene. CDR3 length equals 14 residues. Germline assignment: CDR1 SGHNT and CDR2 YYREEE (reference sequence).

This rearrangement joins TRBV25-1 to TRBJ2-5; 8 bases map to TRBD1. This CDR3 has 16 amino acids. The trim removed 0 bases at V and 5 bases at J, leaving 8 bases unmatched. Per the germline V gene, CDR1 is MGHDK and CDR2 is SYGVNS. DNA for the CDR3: TGTGCCAGCAGTGAATACAGGGGGCAGACAATGGAGACCCAGTACTTC. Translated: CASSEYRGQTMETQYF.

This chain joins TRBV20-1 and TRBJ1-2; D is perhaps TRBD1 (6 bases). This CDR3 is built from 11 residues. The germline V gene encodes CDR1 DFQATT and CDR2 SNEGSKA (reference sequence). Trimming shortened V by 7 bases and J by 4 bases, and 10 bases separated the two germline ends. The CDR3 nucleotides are TGCAGTGGGACAGTTCTCTATGGCTACACCTTC. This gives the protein CSGTVLYGYTF.

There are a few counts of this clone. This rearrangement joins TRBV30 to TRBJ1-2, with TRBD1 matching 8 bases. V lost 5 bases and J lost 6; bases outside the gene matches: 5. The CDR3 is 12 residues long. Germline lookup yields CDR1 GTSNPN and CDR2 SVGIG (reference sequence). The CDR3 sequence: CAWSRDRHGYTF. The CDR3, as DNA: TGTGCCTGGTCTCGGGACAGGCATGGCTACACCTTC.

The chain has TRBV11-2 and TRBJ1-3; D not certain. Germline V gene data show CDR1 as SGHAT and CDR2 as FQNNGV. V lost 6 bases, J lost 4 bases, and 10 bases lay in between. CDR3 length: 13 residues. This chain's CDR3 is CASRQFLGNTIYF. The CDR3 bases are TGTGCCAGCAGACAGTTTCTCGGAAACACCATATATTTT.